The 21 T cell receptor beta chains below come from one sample, sequenced in a study of T-cell reconstitution after alpha-beta-depleted transplantation in children. The authors prepared the TCRbeta library with unique molecular identifiers. TCRdb re-called the PCR reads with MiXCR, one entry per CDR3 protein. The sample includes some 830,000 distinct CDR3 sequences, 16% of them seen just once. The starting material was PBMCs, mostly from graft donor cells, obtained 360 days after TCRalphabeta/CD19-depleted stem cell transplant. The receptors shown here come from a male patient aged 10-17 years who had a stem cell transplant for acute lymphoblastic leukemia, so the T cells may come from the graft donor.

The V call is TRBV29-1, the J call TRBJ2-2; D may be TRBD1 or TRBD2 (5 bases each). Germline V gene data show CDR1 as SQVTM and CDR2 as ANQGSEA. The CDR3 loop spans 15 amino acids. Trimming left V 7 bases short and J 2 bases short, with 17 bases between. CDR3 sequence reads: CSAQPGPTNTGELFF. CDR3 bases: TGCAGCGCCCAACCGGGACCGACCAACACCGGGGAGCTGTTTTTT.

This clonotype was found a few times. The chain is built from TRBV12-3 or TRBV12-4 and TRBJ2-7; D gene unclear. The CDR3 spans 12 residues. V was cut by 5 bases and J by 5 bases, with 10 bases left in between. This CDR3 is CASSVSGHEQYF. The CDR3 DNA reads as TGTGCCAGCAGTGTGAGTGGGCACGAGCAGTACTTC.

This clonotype has just a few counts. The gene calls are TRBV15 and TRBJ2-7, with TRBD2 matching over 12 bases. Germline CDR1 LNHNV, CDR2 YYDKDF (reference sequence). This CDR3 comprises 15 residues. Trimming cost V 8 bases and J 4 bases; bases outside gene matches: 9. The CDR3 protein is CATAPTSGSPYEQYF. The DNA of the CDR3 is TGTGCCACCGCCCCGACTAGCGGGAGTCCGTACGAGCAGTACTTC.

The rearrangement links TRBV27 to TRBJ1-3; D gene ambiguous. CDR1 MNHEY and CDR2 SMNVEV come from the germline V gene (reference sequence). Trimming cost V 4 bases and J 3 bases, with 7 bases left between them. The CDR3 runs to 13 residues. The CDR3 DNA is TGTGCCAGCAGTTCCTCGGTTGGAAACACCATATATTTT. It yields the protein CASSSSVGNTIYF.

Worth noting for this clonotype: The junction differs from germline at one of its ends, possibly a read error. The rearrangement uses TRBV5-1 and TRBJ2-6; the match to TRBD2 covers 7 bases. Germline loops: CDR1 SGHRS, CDR2 YFSETQ. The CDR3 loop spans 16 amino acids. The CDR3 region is CTSSLRGGAGANVLTF. In nucleotides, the CDR3 is TGCACCAGCAGCTTGCGGGGAGGGGCCGGGGCCAACGTCCTGACTTTC.

In its sample, this clonotype was seen a few times. The chain combines TRBV12-3 or TRBV12-4 with TRBJ2-1, with TRBD2 matching 8 bases. The CDR3 has 18 amino acids. With V trimmed by 5 bases and J by 0 bases, 12 bases remained unmatched. The CDR3 sequence: CASSRPTSSGSSYNEQFF. The CDR3 DNA reads as TGTGCCAGCAGTCGCCCGACGTCCAGCGGGAGCTCCTACAATGAGCAGTTCTTC.

This CDR3 is CSARDSGVTSGRRNEQFF. The CDR3 DNA reads as TGCAGTGCTAGAGACTCTGGGGTTACTAGCGGGAGGAGGAATGAGCAGTTCTTC. This chain uses TRBV20-1 with TRBJ2-1; 12 bases match TRBD2. The CDR3 is 18 residues long. Germline trimming cut 0 bases from V and 7 bases from J; bases unmatched to any gene: 13. Germline values: CDR1 DFQATT, CDR2 SNEGSKA (reference sequence).

This clonotype was counted between two and nine times. The rearrangement uses TRBV7-6 and TRBJ1-1; D not certain. The V end lost 0 bases, the J end lost 1 base, and 9 bases lay between the germline ends. In germline, CDR1 is SGHVS, CDR2 FNYEAQ. CDR3 length: 15 residues. The CDR3 sequence is CASSLALSANTEAFF. Here the CDR3 DNA reads TGTGCCAGCAGCTTAGCGTTGTCAGCGAACACTGAAGCTTTCTTT. The full variable domain, its missing parts supplied by reference TRBV7-6 and TRBJ1-1, is GAGVSQSPRYKVTKRGQDVALRCDPISGHVSLYWYRQALGQGPEFLTYFNYEAQQDKSGLPNDRFSAERPEGSISTLTIQRTEQRDSAMYRCASSLALSANTEAFFGQGTRLTVV.

This rearrangement joins TRBV12-3 or TRBV12-4 to TRBJ2-2; 14 bases fit TRBD2. J lost 2 bases, V lost 6 bases, and 14 bases had no gene match. There are 20 residues in the CDR3. CDR3 DNA: TGTGCCAGCAGATCTTGGGCCATGACTAGCGGGAGGGTAAACACCGGGGAGCTGTTTTTT. This sequence encodes CASRSWAMTSGRVNTGELFF.

The table lists this clonotype with many counts. The rearrangement links TRBV5-5 to TRBJ1-4; no clear D gene. V was trimmed by 4 bases and J by 0 bases, leaving 10 bases between them. CDR1 SGHKS and CDR2 YYEKEE come from the germline V gene (reference sequence). The length of the CDR3 is 15 residues. As DNA, the CDR3 is TGTGCCAGCAGCCCCCCTGGGTCAACTAATGAAAAACTGTTTTTT. This translates into CASSPPGSTNEKLFF.

The sample holds a few counts of this clonotype. V usage is TRBV4-1 and J usage is TRBJ2-5; 8 bases line up with TRBD2. V dropped 4 bases and J dropped 5; count of bases not matched to a gene: 12. The CDR3 contains 16 residues. Germline lookup yields CDR1 MGHRA and CDR2 YSYEKL. The CDR3 reads CASSPQRRTSRETQYF. As DNA, the CDR3 is TGCGCCAGCAGCCCCCAAAGGCGGACTAGCCGGGAGACCCAGTACTTC.

This clonotype was detected many times. The junction differs from germline at one of its ends, possibly a read error. The V call is TRBV4-1, the J call TRBJ2-7; 14 nucleotides line up with TRBD2. CDR1 is MGHRA, CDR2 YSYEKL, per germline. The length of the CDR3 is 16 residues. As DNA, the CDR3 is TGTGCCAGCAGCCAAGTTGGGACTAGCGGGAGCTACGAGCAGTACTTC. It translates to CASSQVGTSGSYEQYF.

V usage is TRBV5-1 and J usage is TRBJ2-1, with 12 bases matching TRBD2. The CDR3 totals 16 residues. The germline V gene has CDR1 SGHRS and CDR2 YFSETQ. J gave up 5 bases and V 0 bases, and 3 bases lay outside the gene matches. The CDR3 sequence is CASSLAWTSGNNEQFF. The CDR3 nucleotides read TGCGCCAGCAGCTTGGCCTGGACTAGCGGGAACAATGAGCAGTTCTTC. Filled out from reference TRBV5-1 and TRBJ2-1, the complete variable domain reads KAGVTQTPRYLIKTRGQQVTLSCSPISGHRSVSWYQQTPGQGLQFLFEYFSETQRNKGNFPGRFSGRQFSNSRSEMNVSTLELGDSALYLCASSLAWTSGNNEQFFGPGTRLTVL.

This clonotype was observed a few times. The V call is TRBV5-1, the J call TRBJ2-3; no definite D call. This CDR3 spans 12 amino acids. V was cut by 7 bases and J by 7 bases, with 13 bases left in between. Germline-derived CDR1 and CDR2 are SGHRS and YFSETQ. CDR3 in DNA: TGCGCCAGCGGACCACAGTTCAATACGCAGTATTTT. This gives the protein CASGPQFNTQYF.

This clonotype has only a few counts. V and J are TRBV6-2 or TRBV6-3 and TRBJ2-7; TRBD1 is a possible D gene (6 bases). Germline V gene sequence: CDR1 MNHEY, CDR2 SVGEGT. Between the trimmed V and J ends, which lost 7 bases and 3 bases, there was a span of 16 bases. The CDR3 totals 14 residues. In DNA, the CDR3 is TGTGCCAGCAACGGACAGAACGTAGGCTACGAGCAGTACTTC. Amino acid sequence: CASNGQNVGYEQYF.

V is TRBV11-1 and J is TRBJ1-1, with D unclear. Looked up from germline, CDR1 is SGHAT and CDR2 is FQDESV (reference sequence). V was clipped by 1 base and J by 10 bases, with 10 bases between them. There are 12 residues in the CDR3. This CDR3 reads CASSLDNPGAFF. CDR3 in DNA: TGTGCCAGCAGCTTAGATAACCCCGGAGCTTTCTTT.

The CDR3 DNA reads TGTGCCAGCAGTGAATATTCGGCGAGGGTTGCAGATACGCAGTATTTT. Protein: CASSEYSARVADTQYF. The gene calls are TRBV25-1 and TRBJ2-3; perhaps TRBD2 as D (5 bases). The CDR3 spans 16 residues. V was clipped by 0 bases and J by 4 bases, with 14 bases between them. Germline values: CDR1 MGHDK, CDR2 SYGVNS. The variable domain in full, with the rest retrieved from reference TRBV25-1 and TRBJ2-3, is EADIYQTPRYLVIGTGKKITLECSQTMGHDKMYWYQQDPGMELHLIHYSYGVNSTEKGDLSSESTVSRIRTEHFPLTLESARPSHTSQYLCASSEYSARVADTQYFGPGTRLTVL.

This clonotype was seen only a few times. The gene calls are TRBV5-6 and TRBJ1-1, with a tentative D call TRBD1 (5 bases). This CDR3 region has 16 residues. Germline V gene data show CDR1 as SGHDT and CDR2 as YYEEEE. Trimming pared 4 bases from V and 0 bases from J, leaving 16 bases between. In nucleotides, the CDR3 is TGTGCCAGCAGCCGTCCATATGGGGACGTGAACACTGAAGCTTTCTTT. As protein: CASSRPYGDVNTEAFF.

This clonotype turned up a few times. The chain joins TRBV5-1 to TRBJ2-6, with TRBD2 as a possible D gene (5 bases). Trimming pared 7 bases from V and 2 bases from J, leaving 13 bases between. Germline V gene lookup returns CDR1 SGHRS and CDR2 YFSETQ. This CDR3 has 15 amino acids. The CDR3 nucleotides are TGCGCCAGCTGCCGGGGTAAGGCTGGGGCCAACGTCCTGACTTTC. Its translation: CASCRGKAGANVLTF.

The genes are TRBV5-1 and TRBJ2-5; D is possibly TRBD1 (6 bases). The V gene lost 4 bases and the J gene lost 5 bases, with 15 bases spanning the gap. The germline gives CDR1 SGHRS, CDR2 YFSETQ. The CDR3 has 14 amino acids. The CDR3 sequence: CASSLNRARETQYF. The CDR3 coding sequence is TGCGCCAGCAGCCTCAACAGGGCTCGCGAGACCCAGTACTTC.

This chain joins TRBV6-5 and TRBJ2-1; a possible D gene is TRBD2 (5 bases). Germline V gene lookup returns CDR1 MNHEY and CDR2 SVGAGI. Trimming shortened V by 4 bases and J by 12 bases, and 22 bases separated the two germline ends. This CDR3 comprises 15 residues. CDR3 sequence (DNA): TGTGCCAGCAGTTTCGGGGTACGGCTAGCTGGGGTGCAGTTCTTC. Translation: CASSFGVRLAGVQFF.